The following is a T cell receptor (beta chain) sequence with its context. This entry comes from a study of circulating and synovial CD4+ cells in juvenile arthritis. Measured with immunoSEQ multiplex PCR; TCRdb has only the in-frame clones, and not every one. The sample has about 34,000 clones, about 95% seen once; the top ten hold less than 0.2%. J was trimmed by 5 bases and V by 2 bases; bases with no gene match: 5. Germline V gene data show CDR1 as SNHLY and CDR2 as FYNNEI. The CDR3 totals 15 residues. The genes are TRBV2 and TRBJ2-1; 8 bases are a match to TRBD2. This clonotype was sampled from a human donor with juvenile idiopathic arthritis. Source material: CD4+ T cells from blood. CDR3 coding DNA: TGTGCCAGCAGTGAAACGGGGGGGCCGAACAATGAGCAGTTCTTC. Translated, it gives CASSETGGPNNEQFF.